The entry below describes one T cell receptor (beta chain). Its target is unknown. Sequencing used immunoSEQ multiplex PCR; TCRdb keeps in-frame clones, though not all of them. This table holds roughly 9,800 clones, more than 75% found once. Time point described: recipient sample about 28 days before transplant, after cytoreduction. Blood collection times were about day -28 and days 30, 100, 180 posttransplant. These data are taken from a study of T cell clonotyping in hematopoietic cell transplantation. The overall study: Cytoreduction preceded collection of pretransplant recipient samples.

There are 14 residues in the CDR3. The germline V gene has CDR1 MDHEN and CDR2 SYDVKM. The germline V and J ends were trimmed by 7 bases and 1 base, with 13 bases remaining between them. Notes on the study in general: Without cell sorting, CD4 versus CD8 contributions remain unresolved.

This sequence joins TRBV28 and TRBJ1-2, with a tentative D call TRBD1 (6 bases). Here the sequenced sample was peripheral blood mononuclear cells, taken before stem cell transplant. The receptor comes from a woman aged 45-59 years with chronic myeloid leukemia. Some clones in this sample may be carry-over from other donors' samples. CDR3 sequence reads: CASNGGAINYGYTF. As DNA, the CDR3 is TGTGCCAGCAACGGGGGGGCTATTAACTATGGCTACACCTTC.